What follows is one T cell receptor (beta chain) and its context. Its antigen specificity is not known. No much larger clone exists at a distance of one base, and base qualities are not known. This sample was included in a study of CD4 T cells in relation to SARS-CoV-2 and coronaviruses (dated by TCRdb to about 2021). Looking at the study overall: In the ViraFEST assay, PBMCs were grown with antigen for 9 to 10 days, and TCR beta CDR3s were then sequenced to identify antigen-specific clonal expansions. HLA restriction was mapped for shared crossreactive spike epitopes using patient-derived lymphoblastoid cell lines. The Adaptive Biotechnologies TCR-sequencing kit was used for samples from a few pre-COVID donors and for the naive versus memory experiments, whereas the other data were Illumina-based. The negative reference condition was either a culture with an HIV-1 Nef peptide pool or a culture with no peptide. At the level of individual TCR clonotypes, the study evaluated whether memory CD4+ T cells crossreact between the spike proteins of SARS-CoV-2 and those of common cold coronaviruses. A different TCR-beta assay, based on Illumina, was used to sequence expansion assays from other donors in the study.

Its CDR3 holds 15 amino acids, cysteine through phenylalanine. The only DNA kept is the CDR3, 45 bases in frame from the first base. The trim is 6 bases for V and 0 bases for J, with a gap of 12 bases between the germline ends. For CDR1 and CDR2, the germline V gene lists SGHTA and FQGNSA. Library preparation was by the immunoSEQ multiplex PCR assay. As for how the authors treated the data: Preprocessing removed nonproductive sequences and CDR3s not starting with C, not ending with F or W, or shorter than 7 amino acids. The MANAFEST web app was used to call antigen-specific clonotypes on the basis of expansion compared with the reference and with other culture wells. A clone was considered positive if significant expansion relative to the reference culture was observed in 2 of 3 replicate wells at an FDR below 0.05. For a clone to be considered positive, significant expansion relative to all other tandem wells and an odds ratio above 5 were also required. Pairwise Levenshtein distance, computed with the stringdist R package after three terminal residues were trimmed from each end, was used as the measure of CDR3 homology. This is the immuneACCESS table as TCRdb keeps it, with only in-frame sequences that have V and J called. A part of the clones is gone; compared with another copy, unresolved V genes explain less than half, and the rest is unexplained. The DNA gave D and trimming, while V, J and clone size come from that table. The sample has 24,000 or so clones on record, about three quarters of them singletons. Of the sample, just over 20% is held by the ten largest clones.

CD4+ T cells from unexposed donors were collected before the COVID-19 pandemic (2011-2018). After less than eleven days of culture, CD4+ T cells were isolated with the EasySep CD4+ T cell isolation kit. As cell number allowed, CD4+ T cells from unexposed donors were tested for reactivity to SARS-CoV-2 S and N and to four common cold coronavirus spike pools. PBMCs were cultured at 1.5 million to 2 million per well in IMDM supplemented with about 5.3% human AB serum and 10 IU/ml IL-2. Half of the culture medium was replaced with fresh IL-2-containing medium on days 3 and 7. In general, triplicate replicate wells were used for every peptide culture condition. The leukapheresis product used for the unexposed donors was purchased from a commercial source. Ficoll-Paque PLUS gradient centrifugation was used to isolate PBMCs from leukapheresis product or whole blood. PBMCs were either cryopreserved at -140°C or used fresh in the expansion assay. The QIAamp Micro DNA Kit was used to extract genomic DNA from the CD4+ T cells.

Results the study describes overall, beyond this receptor: Crossreactive clones showed significantly weaker SARS-CoV-2-driven expansion than monoreactive clones, consistent with antigenic imprinting. Pre-pandemic and post-infection samples were not both contributed by any donor, so tracing of the source of pre-existing responses was limited. Small numbers of patients and of tested TCRs were a limitation of the study. Since the crossreactivity analysis centred on spike protein, crossreactivity against other viral proteins was not assessed. In 65% to 70% of donors, memory CD4+ clonotypes turned up that crossrecognized SARS-CoV-2 and at least one common cold coronavirus spike.

This TCR came from a human donor in good health. Recombination connected TRBV7-2 to TRBJ2-1, with the D gene not clear enough to name. The specimen sequenced was CD4+ T cells from PBMCs, cultured in vitro. The bases read TGTGCCAGCAGTGGATACTCGTACTCCTACAATGAGCAGTTCTTC. Protein translation: CASSGYSYSYNEQFF.